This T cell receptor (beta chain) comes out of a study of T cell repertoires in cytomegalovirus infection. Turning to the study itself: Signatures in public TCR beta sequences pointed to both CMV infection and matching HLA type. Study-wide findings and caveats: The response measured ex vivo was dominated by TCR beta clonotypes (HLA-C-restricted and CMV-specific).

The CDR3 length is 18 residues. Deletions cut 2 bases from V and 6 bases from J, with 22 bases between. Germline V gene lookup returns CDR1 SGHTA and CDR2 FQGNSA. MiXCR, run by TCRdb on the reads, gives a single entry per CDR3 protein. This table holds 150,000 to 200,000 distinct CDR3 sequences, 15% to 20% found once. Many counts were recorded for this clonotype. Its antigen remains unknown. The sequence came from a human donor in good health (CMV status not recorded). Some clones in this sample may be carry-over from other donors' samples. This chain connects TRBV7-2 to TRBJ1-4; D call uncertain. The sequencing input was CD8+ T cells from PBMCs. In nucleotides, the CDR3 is TGTGCCAGCAGCTTACCGCGGCAAGGCCCTACGGTGGATGAAAAACTGTTTTTT. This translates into CASSLPRQGPTVDEKLFF.